This entry lists 32 T cell receptor beta chains sequenced from one sample in a study of blood T cell repertoires in COVID-19. TCRdb's table, derived via immunoSEQ multiplex PCR, lists solely in-frame clones and lacks some. This table holds 120,000 to 150,000 clones, about 92% found once. The sample comprised peripheral blood. The receptors here all came from a human donor in a cohort sampled during active COVID-19.

This sequence joins TRBV29-1 and TRBJ1-1; D remains ambiguous. Germline CDR1 reads SQVTM; CDR2 reads ANQGSEA. This CDR3 comprises 11 residues. Trimming took 5 bases from V and 4 from J, leaving 8 bases between them. For the CDR3, the DNA is TGCAGCGTTCGGGGTGGCACTGAAGCTTTCTTT. It is translated as CSVRGGTEAFF. The full variable domain, its missing parts supplied by reference TRBV29-1 and TRBJ1-1, is SAVISQKPSRDICQRGTSLTIQCQVDSQVTMMFWYRQQPGQSLTLIATANQGSEATYESGFVIDKFPISRPNLTFSTLTVSNMSPEDSSIYLCSVRGGTEAFFGQGTRLTVV.

This rearrangement joins TRBV5-1 to TRBJ2-5, with 11 bases matching TRBD1. V was pared by 0 bases and J by 4 bases, with 2 bases of the junction left unmatched. CDR3 length: 15 amino acids. CDR1 and CDR2 from the germline V gene are SGHRS and YFSETQ. The DNA of the CDR3 is TGCGCCAGCAGCTTGGTAGGGACAGGGGGAGAGACCCAGTACTTC. It specifies CASSLVGTGGETQYF.

The V gene is TRBV19, the J gene TRBJ1-2; 10 bases are shared with TRBD1. V gave up 7 bases and J gave up 0 bases; unmatched junction bases: 11. The CDR3 contains 17 residues. Per germline, CDR1 LNHDA and CDR2 SQIVND (reference sequence). The CDR3 protein is CASTSPGQGITNYGYTF. The CDR3 coding sequence is TGTGCCAGTACCAGTCCGGGACAGGGGATTACTAACTATGGCTACACCTTC. Full variable domain (remainder filled in from reference TRBV19 and TRBJ1-2): DGGITQSPKYLFRKEGQNVTLSCEQNLNHDAMYWYRQDPGQGLRLIYYSQIVNDFQKGDIAEGYSVSREKKESFPLTVTSAQKNPTAFYLCASTSPGQGITNYGYTFGSGTRLTVV.

This clone was seen only a few times. This chain uses TRBV18 with TRBJ2-5; 8 nucleotides match TRBD2. CDR1 KGHSH and CDR2 LQKENI come from the germline V gene. J gave up 5 bases and V 4 bases, and 0 bases lay outside the gene matches. The CDR3 covers 12 residues. The CDR3 loop reads CASSLAGETQYF. Written as DNA, the CDR3 is TGTGCCAGCTCACTAGCGGGGGAGACCCAGTACTTC.

The J gene is TRBJ2-3, the V gene TRBV5-4, with D possibly TRBD2 on 6 matching bases. Germline V lookup: CDR1 SGHNT, CDR2 YYREEE (reference sequence). The CDR3 runs to 14 residues. The germline V and J ends were trimmed by 4 bases and 3 bases, with 12 bases remaining between them. The CDR3 is CASSPTSSTDTQYF. The CDR3 DNA sequence: TGTGCCAGCAGCCCGACTAGTTCGACAGATACGCAGTATTTT.

CDR3 loop: CSVVPQVNPYEQYF. DNA for the CDR3: TGCAGCGTGGTCCCACAGGTGAATCCTTACGAGCAGTACTTC. The V gene is TRBV29-1, the J gene TRBJ2-7, with a weak D call TRBD1 (5 bases). Trimming cost V 6 bases and J 4 bases, with 19 bases left between them. Germline CDR1 reads SQVTM; CDR2 reads ANQGSEA. The CDR3 has 14 residues.

The chain joins TRBV9 to TRBJ2-5; 11 positions match TRBD2. The ends lost 3 bases at V and 3 bases at J; junction bases unmatched: 7. CDR1 is SGDLS and CDR2 is YYNGEE in the germline V gene. CDR3 length: 16 amino acids. In DNA form, the CDR3 reads TGTGCCAGCAGCGCAAGACTAGCGGGGCGGGAAGAGACCCAGTACTTC. Translating gives CASSARLAGREETQYF.

This chain uses TRBV5-1 with TRBJ2-1; 10 bases match TRBD2. This CDR3 is built from 17 residues. V shed 0 bases, J shed 6 bases, and the junction held 9 bases outside the gene matches. Germline assignment: CDR1 SGHRS and CDR2 YFSETQ. For the CDR3, the DNA is TGCGCCAGCAGCTTGGCCTACGGGACTAGCGTGGTCAATGAGCAGTTCTTC. It translates to CASSLAYGTSVVNEQFF.

The chain recombines TRBV6-5 with TRBJ2-3, with a weak D call TRBD2 (5 bases). The CDR3 is made up of 15 amino acids. Trimming removed 8 bases from V and 2 bases from J, with 17 bases in between. In germline, CDR1 is MNHEY, CDR2 SVGAGI. CDR3 amino acids: CASSNELATTDTQYF. The CDR3 DNA is TGTGCCAGCTCCAACGAGCTAGCAACCACAGATACGCAGTATTTT.

The V gene is TRBV25-1, the J gene TRBJ2-2; 10 bases are shared with TRBD1. V shed 3 bases and J 7 bases; nucleotides not matched to a gene: 5. Per germline, CDR1 MGHDK and CDR2 SYGVNS. The CDR3 spans 15 residues. The CDR3 protein is CASSDWTGGYGELFF. The CDR3 DNA reads TGTGCCAGCAGTGACTGGACAGGGGGGTACGGGGAGCTGTTTTTT.

The genes are TRBV6-6 and TRBJ2-7, with TRBD1 identical over 11 bases. The CDR3 contains 14 residues. Germline CDR1 MNHNY, CDR2 SVGAGI (reference sequence). The V gene end was trimmed by 6 bases and the J gene end by 3 bases; junction bases not matched to a gene: 4. The CDR3 loop reads CASRGTGGYYEQYF. The DNA for the CDR3 is TGTGCCAGCAGGGGGACAGGGGGGTACTACGAGCAGTACTTC.

This clone was detected only once. This sequence joins TRBV4-3 and TRBJ2-2; possible D gene TRBD2, 6 bases. Germline CDR1 LGHNA, CDR2 YSLEER. This CDR3 is built from 16 residues. Trimming cost V 0 bases and J 8 bases, with 16 bases left between them. CDR3 sequence reads: CASSQDQRAGSGELFF. CDR3 bases: TGCGCCAGCAGCCAAGATCAGAGGGCGGGGTCAGGGGAGCTGTTTTTT.

The table lists this clone with a count of one. The chain uses TRBV4-3 and TRBJ2-3; 7 nucleotides agree with TRBD1. V shed 0 bases, J shed 2 bases, and the junction held 8 bases outside the gene matches. The CDR3 has 17 amino acids. Germline CDR1 reads LGHNA; CDR2 reads YSLEER. The CDR3 bases are TGCGCCAGCAGCCAAGAGGTTACTGGGACAGTCACAGATACGCAGTATTTT. This sequence encodes CASSQEVTGTVTDTQYF.

The chain links TRBV11-3 to TRBJ2-3; TRBD2 matches at 8 bases. The CDR3 loop spans 15 amino acids. CDR1 is SGHNT, CDR2 YENEEA, per germline. The J segment lost 1 base and the V segment lost 1 base, leaving 1 base of the junction unmatched. The CDR3 bases are TGTGCCAGCAGCTTAGGGCGGGGGGGCACAGATACGCAGTATTTT. It is translated as CASSLGRGGTDTQYF.

The chain has TRBV2 and TRBJ2-1; the match to TRBD2 covers 9 bases. Germline-derived CDR1 and CDR2 are SNHLY and FYNNEI. The CDR3 runs 16 residues. V was pared by 2 bases and J by 1 base, with 3 bases of the junction left unmatched. DNA of the CDR3: TGTGCCAGCAGTGAACGAGCGGGGGGATCCTACAATGAGCAGTTCTTC. This gives the protein CASSERAGGSYNEQFF.

CDR3 region: CASSRRGVGETQYF. Here the CDR3 DNA reads TGTGCCAGCAGCCGCCGGGGGGTGGGGGAGACCCAGTACTTC. The chain carries TRBV11-3 and TRBJ2-5, with TRBD2 identical over 7 bases. This CDR3 spans 14 amino acids. The V segment lost 5 bases and the J segment 5 bases; nucleotides outside the gene matches: 8. CDR1 is SGHNT, CDR2 YENEEA, per germline.

This rearrangement joins TRBV5-1 to TRBJ1-2; 7 bases are shared with TRBD1. The germline CDR1 and CDR2 sequences are SGHRS and YFSETQ. The V gene end was trimmed by 4 bases and the J gene end by 4 bases; junction bases not matched to a gene: 19. The CDR3 spans 18 residues. The chain's CDR3 is CASSTTPGTVTNFYGYTF. Here the CDR3 DNA reads TGCGCCAGCAGCACCACCCCCGGGACAGTGACCAATTTCTATGGCTACACCTTC.

The V and J genes are TRBV12-5 and TRBJ2-5; a weak D match, TRBD1 (5 bases). The germline gives CDR1 LGHNT, CDR2 FRNRAP. The V and J ends lost 6 bases and 5 bases respectively, with 10 bases between them. The CDR3 totals 12 residues. Here the CDR3 DNA reads TGTGCTAGTGGCGGACACCCGGAGACCCAGTACTTC. Translating it yields CASGGHPETQYF.

The chain combines TRBV27 with TRBJ1-2; TRBD1 matches at 8 bases. Losses at the gene ends were 4 bases for V and 7 bases for J; bases not matched to a gene: 5. The CDR3 is 13 residues long. Per the germline V gene, CDR1 is MNHEY and CDR2 is SMNVEV (reference sequence). The CDR3 sequence is CASSSRTGPGYTF. The CDR3 DNA sequence: TGTGCCAGCAGTTCCCGGACAGGGCCTGGCTACACCTTC.

The chain recombines TRBV3-1 (or the pseudogene TRBV3-2) with TRBJ1-2; 8 positions match TRBD1. The CDR3 runs 14 residues. Germline V gene lookup returns CDR1 LGHDT and CDR2 YNNKEL (reference sequence). Trimming cost V 1 base and J 7 bases; bases outside gene matches: 5. The CDR3 protein is CASSQGTGYGGYTF. The CDR3 region has the DNA TGTGCCAGCAGCCAAGGGACAGGGTATGGTGGCTACACCTTC.

This chain uses TRBV29-1 with TRBJ1-3; TRBD1 matches at 7 bases. The CDR3 is made up of 16 amino acids. CDR1 SQVTM and CDR2 ANQGSEA come from the germline V gene. With 4 bases clipped from V and 0 bases from J, the junction kept 9 bases outside the gene matches. The CDR3 sequence: CSVVFWDSDSGNTIYF. CDR3 in DNA: TGCAGCGTTGTTTTTTGGGACAGCGACTCTGGAAACACCATATATTTT.

The chain employs TRBV2 and TRBJ2-1, with 15 bases that match TRBD2. This CDR3 is 21 amino acids long. CDR1 is SNHLY, CDR2 FYNNEI, per germline. V shed 5 bases, J shed 2 bases, and the junction held 16 bases outside the gene matches. The CDR3 DNA sequence: TGTGCCAGCAGTCCTTCCGGATGGGGACTAGCGGGGGGTCGCCCCTACAATGAGCAGTTCTTC. Translation: CASSPSGWGLAGGRPYNEQFF. The whole variable domain, filled in from reference TRBV2 and TRBJ2-1, reads EPEVTQTPSHQVTQMGQEVILRCVPISNHLYFYWYRQILGQKVEFLVSFYNNEISEKSEIFDDQFSVERPDGSNFTLKIRSTKLEDSAMYFCASSPSGWGLAGGRPYNEQFFGPGTRLTVL.

V gene TRBV7-9 combines with J gene TRBJ1-2; 7 positions agree with TRBD1. V gave up 5 bases and J gave up 7 bases; unmatched junction bases: 10. Germline CDR1 and CDR2: SEHNR and FQNEAQ (reference sequence). The CDR3 is 14 residues long. CDR3 protein: CASSPGQRGPGYTF. CDR3 bases: TGTGCCAGCAGCCCAGGCCAGAGGGGGCCTGGCTACACCTTC.

The rearrangement uses TRBV19 and TRBJ2-1, with 8 bases fitting TRBD1. The CDR3 covers 13 residues. Trimming at V came to 3 bases and at J to 6 bases, leaving 1 base not matched to a gene. From germline, CDR1 is LNHDA and CDR2 SQIVND (reference sequence). CDR3 amino acids: CASSIQGANEQFF. In nucleotides, the CDR3 is TGTGCCAGTAGTATCCAGGGGGCCAATGAGCAGTTCTTC.

The rearrangement uses TRBV7-9 and TRBJ2-5, with a possible D match to TRBD1 (6 bases). The CDR3 contains 14 residues. V gave up 5 bases and J gave up 4 bases, with 14 bases separating them. Germline V gene lookup returns CDR1 SEHNR and CDR2 FQNEAQ (reference sequence). CDR3 in amino acids: CASSKTTGAETQYF. DNA for the CDR3: TGTGCCAGCAGCAAAACGACAGGCGCAGAGACCCAGTACTTC. The variable domain in full, with the rest retrieved from reference TRBV7-9 and TRBJ2-5, is DTGVSQNPRHKITKRGQNVTFRCDPISEHNRLYWYRQTLGQGPEFLTYFQNEAQLEKSRLLSDRFSAERPKGSFSTLEIQRTEQGDSAMYLCASSKTTGAETQYFGPGTRLLVL.

The J gene is TRBJ2-3, the V gene TRBV4-1; 12 positions agree with TRBD2. The CDR3 extends over 15 amino acids. V gave up 0 bases and J gave up 5 bases; unmatched junction bases: 0. Germline assignment: CDR1 MGHRA and CDR2 YSYEKL. The CDR3 DNA follows: TGCGCCAGCAGCCAAGAGGGACTAGCGGGAGATACGCAGTATTTT. It yields the protein CASSQEGLAGDTQYF.

This rearrangement joins TRBV9 to TRBJ2-1, with 8 positions matching TRBD2. J gave up 10 bases and V 0 bases, and 9 bases lay outside the gene matches. Germline CDR1 reads SGDLS; CDR2 reads YYNGEE. The CDR3 length is 15 residues. The DNA for the CDR3 is TGTGCCAGCAGCGTAGAGGGGACTCGCGGGGGGGAGCAGTTCTTC. It yields the protein CASSVEGTRGGEQFF.

V usage is TRBV19 and J usage is TRBJ2-2; D is perhaps TRBD1 (5 bases). The CDR3 is made up of 13 amino acids. Germline V gene sequence: CDR1 LNHDA, CDR2 SQIVND (reference sequence). V lost 5 bases and J lost 6, with 10 bases in between. The CDR3 DNA follows: TGTGCCAGTAGTCCTCAAGGGGCCGGGGAGCTGTTTTTT. Encoded protein: CASSPQGAGELFF.

As for this clone: Because it lacks the conserved phenylalanine or tryptophan at the end, this CDR3 is likely a read error. The chain combines TRBV19 with TRBJ1-2; 8 bases are shared with TRBD1. CDR1 LNHDA and CDR2 SQIVND come from the germline V gene (reference sequence). This CDR3 is 17 amino acids long. Losses at the gene ends were 8 bases for V and 8 bases for J; bases not matched to a gene: 22. In DNA, the CDR3 is TGTGCCAGTCACCCCAGGCACAGGGGGTCTGGTGGAGGGGGCTACACCCTC. This sequence encodes CASHPRHRGSGGGGYTL.

The chain links TRBV18 to TRBJ2-3; 7 bases match TRBD2. The V gene end was trimmed by 3 bases and the J gene end by 0 bases; junction bases not matched to a gene: 3. The CDR3 extends over 15 amino acids. Germline V gene lookup returns CDR1 KGHSH and CDR2 LQKENI. Here the CDR3 reads CASSPGLDSTDTQYF. The DNA of the CDR3 is TGTGCCAGCTCACCCGGACTAGACAGCACAGATACGCAGTATTTT.

This clone was detected only once. This chain links TRBV3-1 (or the pseudogene TRBV3-2) with TRBJ2-5; 8 positions match TRBD2. Losses at the gene ends were 0 bases for V and 3 bases for J; bases not matched to a gene: 3. This CDR3 has 15 residues. Germline CDR1 is LGHDT and CDR2 is YNNKEL (reference sequence). The CDR3 sequence is CASSQDIGGEETQYF. In DNA, the CDR3 is TGTGCCAGCAGCCAAGATATCGGGGGGGAAGAGACCCAGTACTTC.

The V call is TRBV4-1, the J call TRBJ1-2; D gene ambiguous. V was trimmed by 1 base and J by 5 bases, leaving 14 bases between them. Germline CDR1 reads MGHRA; CDR2 reads YSYEKL. This CDR3 contains 15 residues. CDR3 sequence: CASSQVDTVRYGYTF. The CDR3 DNA reads as TGCGCCAGCAGCCAAGTAGACACCGTCCGGTATGGCTACACCTTC.